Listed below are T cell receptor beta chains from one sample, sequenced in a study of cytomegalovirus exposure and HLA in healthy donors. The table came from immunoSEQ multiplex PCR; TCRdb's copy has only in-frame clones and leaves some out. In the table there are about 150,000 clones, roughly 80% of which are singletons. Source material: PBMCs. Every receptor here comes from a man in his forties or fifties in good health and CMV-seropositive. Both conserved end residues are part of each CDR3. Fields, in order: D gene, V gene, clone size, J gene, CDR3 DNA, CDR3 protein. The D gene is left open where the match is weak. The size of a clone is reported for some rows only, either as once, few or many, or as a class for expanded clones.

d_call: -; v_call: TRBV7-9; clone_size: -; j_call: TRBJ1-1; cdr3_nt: TGTGCCAGCAGCTTAGCGGACTGGGCTGAAGCTTTCTTT; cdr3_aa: CASSLADWAEAFF
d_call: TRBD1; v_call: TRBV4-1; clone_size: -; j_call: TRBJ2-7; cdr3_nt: TGCGCCAGCAGCCATCAGGACAGGGCGGACCGATACGAGCAGTACTTC; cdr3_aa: CASSHQDRADRYEQYF
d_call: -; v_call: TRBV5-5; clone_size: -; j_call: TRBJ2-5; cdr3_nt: TGTGCCAGCAGCTTGGTACCACTCCAAGAGACCCAGTACTTC; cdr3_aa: CASSLVPLQETQYF
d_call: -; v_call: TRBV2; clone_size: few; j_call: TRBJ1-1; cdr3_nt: TGTGCCACCGAGGGGGGGCCGAACACTGAAGCTTTCTTT; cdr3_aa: CATEGGPNTEAFF
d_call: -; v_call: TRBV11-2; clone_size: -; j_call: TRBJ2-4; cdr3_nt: TGTGCCAGCAGCCCAGGGTCCTCCAAAAACATTCAGTACTTC; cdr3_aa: CASSPGSSKNIQYF
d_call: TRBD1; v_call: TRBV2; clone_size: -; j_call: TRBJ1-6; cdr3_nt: TGTGCCAGCAGGACCGGGACAGCGAATTCACCCCTCCACTTT; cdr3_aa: CASRTGTANSPLHF
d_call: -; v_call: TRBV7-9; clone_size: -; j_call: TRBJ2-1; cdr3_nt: TGTTCCAGCAGTTCTTTTATTGAGCAGTTCTTC; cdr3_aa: CSSSSFIEQFF
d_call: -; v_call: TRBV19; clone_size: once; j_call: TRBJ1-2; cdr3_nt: TGTGCCAGTAGTCGGGAGAAAGGCTACACCTTC; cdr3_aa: CASSREKGYTF
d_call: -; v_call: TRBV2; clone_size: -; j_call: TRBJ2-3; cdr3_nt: TGTGCCAGCAGTGATTGGGGCCTCACAGATACGCAGTATTTT; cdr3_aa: CASSDWGLTDTQYF
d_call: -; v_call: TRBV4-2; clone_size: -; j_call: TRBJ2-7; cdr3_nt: TGTGCCAGCAGCCAAACCCCAGGGACCTACGAGCAGTACTTC; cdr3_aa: CASSQTPGTYEQYF
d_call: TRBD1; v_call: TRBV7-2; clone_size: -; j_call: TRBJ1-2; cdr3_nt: TGTGCCAGCAGCCTGGACAGGGACCGGGGCTACACCTTC; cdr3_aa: CASSLDRDRGYTF
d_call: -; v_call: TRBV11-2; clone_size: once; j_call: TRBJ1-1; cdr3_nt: TGTGCCAGCAGTCCTTGGGCAGAGAACACTGAAGCTTTCTTT; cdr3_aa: CASSPWAENTEAFF
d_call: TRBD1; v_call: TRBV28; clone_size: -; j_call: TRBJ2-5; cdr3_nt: TGTGCCAGCAGTTTAGGTCGCGGGACAGGCCTAAAAGAGACCCAGTACTTC; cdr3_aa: CASSLGRGTGLKETQYF
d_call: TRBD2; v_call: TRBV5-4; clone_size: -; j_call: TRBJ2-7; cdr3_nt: TGTGCCAGCAGCCAAGGACTAGCGGGATCCTACGAGCAGTACTTC; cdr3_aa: CASSQGLAGSYEQYF
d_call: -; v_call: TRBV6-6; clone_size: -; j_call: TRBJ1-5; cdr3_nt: TGTGCCAGCAGAGGAGGGGTGCAGCCCCAGCATTTT; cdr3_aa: CASRGGVQPQHF
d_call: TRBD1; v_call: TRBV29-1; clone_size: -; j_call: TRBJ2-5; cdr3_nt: TGCAGCGTGGGACGGACAGGGGGAGAGACCCAGTACTTC; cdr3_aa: CSVGRTGGETQYF
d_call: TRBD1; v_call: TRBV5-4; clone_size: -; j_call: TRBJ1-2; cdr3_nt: TGTGCCAGCAGCCACCCGGGACAGAAATACTATGGCTACACCTTC; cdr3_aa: CASSHPGQKYYGYTF
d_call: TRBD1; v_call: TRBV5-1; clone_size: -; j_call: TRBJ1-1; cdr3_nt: TGCGCCAGCAGCCGGGACAGGGGTCCGAACACTGAAGCTTTCTTT; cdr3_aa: CASSRDRGPNTEAFF
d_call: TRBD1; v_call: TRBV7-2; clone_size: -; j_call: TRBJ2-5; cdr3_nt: TGTGCCAGCAGCTTAGCGGGACAGCAAGAGACCCAGTACTTC; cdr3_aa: CASSLAGQQETQYF
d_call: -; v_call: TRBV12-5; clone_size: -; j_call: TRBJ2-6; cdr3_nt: TGTGCTAGTGGTTTGCTTACTCTGGTGTCTGGGGCCAACGTCCTGACTTTC; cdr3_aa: CASGLLTLVSGANVLTF
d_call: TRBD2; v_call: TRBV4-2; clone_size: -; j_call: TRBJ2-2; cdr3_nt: TGTGCCAGCAGCCCCGGCGGGGGGGCCCCCACCGGGGAGCTGTTTTTT; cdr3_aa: CASSPGGGAPTGELFF
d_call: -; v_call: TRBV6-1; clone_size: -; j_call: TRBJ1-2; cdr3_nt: TGTGCCAGCATTACAGGGCTTGCCCCCTATGGCTACACCTTC; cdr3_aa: CASITGLAPYGYTF
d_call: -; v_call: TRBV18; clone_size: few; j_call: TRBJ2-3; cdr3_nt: TGTGCCAGCTCATCGGGCGGGACTCCGGGGACAGATACGCAGTATTTT; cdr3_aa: CASSSGGTPGTDTQYF
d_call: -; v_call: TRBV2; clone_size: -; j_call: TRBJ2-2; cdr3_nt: TGTGCCTCTTGCAGGGAAAGGGGAACCGGGGAGCTGTTTTTT; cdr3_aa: CASCRERGTGELFF
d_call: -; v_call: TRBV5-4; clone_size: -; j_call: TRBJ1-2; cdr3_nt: TGTGCCAGCAGCTTGGTGCAGGGGCAGGGCTACACCTTC; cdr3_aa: CASSLVQGQGYTF
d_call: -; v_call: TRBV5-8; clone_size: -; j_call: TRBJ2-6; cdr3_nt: TGTGCCAGCAGCTCATACAGGGTTTCTGGGGCCAACGGCCTGACTTTC; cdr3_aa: CASSSYRVSGANGLTF
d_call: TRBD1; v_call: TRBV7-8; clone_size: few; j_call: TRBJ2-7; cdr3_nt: TGTGCCAGCAGCTTACAGTCAGGGGGTACCTACGAGCAGTACTTC; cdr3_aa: CASSLQSGGTYEQYF
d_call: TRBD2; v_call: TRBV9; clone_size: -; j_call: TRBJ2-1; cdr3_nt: TGTGCCAGCAGCGTAGAGTTGGGACTAGCGGGAGGGCCTAGGGATGAGCAGTTCTTC; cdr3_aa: CASSVELGLAGGPRDEQFF
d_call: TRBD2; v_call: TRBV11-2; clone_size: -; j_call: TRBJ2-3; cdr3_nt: TGTGCCAGCAGCCATATAGCGGGATTATCAGATACGCAGTATTTT; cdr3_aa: CASSHIAGLSDTQYF
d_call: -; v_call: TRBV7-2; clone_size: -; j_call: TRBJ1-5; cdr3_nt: TGTGCCAGCAGCAACCGGGAACGGCCCCAGCATTTT; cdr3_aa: CASSNRERPQHF
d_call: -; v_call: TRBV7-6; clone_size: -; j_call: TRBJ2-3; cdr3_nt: TGTGCCAGCAGCTTATTTACGGGAACAGATACGCAGTATTTT; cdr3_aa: CASSLFTGTDTQYF
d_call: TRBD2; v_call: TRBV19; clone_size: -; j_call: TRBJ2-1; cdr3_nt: TGTGCCAGTAGGACTAGCGGCCCCTACAATGAGCAGTTCTTC; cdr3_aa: CASRTSGPYNEQFF
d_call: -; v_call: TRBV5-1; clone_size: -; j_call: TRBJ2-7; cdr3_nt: TGCGCCAGCAGCTTTGAGATCAGCGTACCTTTTAACTACGAGCAGTACTTC; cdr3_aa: CASSFEISVPFNYEQYF
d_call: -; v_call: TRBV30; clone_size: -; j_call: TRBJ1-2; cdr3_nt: TGTGCCTGGAGTACGACAGTCTATGGCTACACCTTC; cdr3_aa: CAWSTTVYGYTF
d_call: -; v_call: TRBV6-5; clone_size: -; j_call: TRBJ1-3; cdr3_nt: TGTGCCAGCAGTGTACGGAGAGACTCTGGAAACACCATATATTTT; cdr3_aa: CASSVRRDSGNTIYF
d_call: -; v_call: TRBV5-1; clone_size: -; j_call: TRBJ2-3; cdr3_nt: TGCGCCAGCAGCTTGGGGGGCCGAAGCACAGATACGCAGTATTTT; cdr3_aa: CASSLGGRSTDTQYF
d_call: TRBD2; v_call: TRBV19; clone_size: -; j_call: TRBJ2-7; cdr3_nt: TGTGCCAGTAGTATTGGACTAGCGGCCTACGAGCAGTACTTC; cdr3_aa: CASSIGLAAYEQYF
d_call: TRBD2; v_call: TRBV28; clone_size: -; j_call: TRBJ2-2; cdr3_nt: TGTGCCAGCAGTTTGGAACTAGCGGGCACATTGGCCGGGGAGCTGTTTTTT; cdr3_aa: CASSLELAGTLAGELFF
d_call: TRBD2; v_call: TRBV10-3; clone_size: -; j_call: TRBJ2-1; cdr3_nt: TGTGCCATCAGCAGGACTAGCGGTTACAATGAGCAGTTCTTC; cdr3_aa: CAISRTSGYNEQFF
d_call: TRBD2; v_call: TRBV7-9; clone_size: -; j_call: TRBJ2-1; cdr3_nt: TGTGCCAGCAGCTTAGTACTAGCGGGAGAACTCGAGCAGTTCTTC; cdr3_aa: CASSLVLAGELEQFF
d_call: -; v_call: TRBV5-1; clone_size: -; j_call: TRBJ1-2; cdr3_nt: TGCGCCAGCAGCCCGGGTGCTTCCTATGGCTACACCTTC; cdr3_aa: CASSPGASYGYTF
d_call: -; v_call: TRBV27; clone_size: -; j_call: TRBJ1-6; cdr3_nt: TGTGCCAGCAGTTTATCTTACAGGGCGGATTCACCCCTCCACTTT; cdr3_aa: CASSLSYRADSPLHF
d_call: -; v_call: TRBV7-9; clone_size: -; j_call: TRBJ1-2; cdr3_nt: TGTGCCAGCAGAGGGGGAGAGGATGGCTACACCTTC; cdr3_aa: CASRGGEDGYTF
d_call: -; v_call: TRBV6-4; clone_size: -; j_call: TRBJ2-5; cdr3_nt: TGTGCCAGCGCGGAACAAGAGACCCAGTACTTC; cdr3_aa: CASAEQETQYF
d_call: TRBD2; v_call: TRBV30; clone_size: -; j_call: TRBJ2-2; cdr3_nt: TGTGCCCTACCGACGGGACTACCGAGTACCGGGGAGCTGTTTTTT; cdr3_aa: CALPTGLPSTGELFF
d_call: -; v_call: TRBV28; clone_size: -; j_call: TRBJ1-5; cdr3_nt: TGTGCCAGCAATCGGCAGCCCCAGCATTTT; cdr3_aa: CASNRQPQHF
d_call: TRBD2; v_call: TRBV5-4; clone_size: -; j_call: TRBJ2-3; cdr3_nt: TGTGCCAGCAGCTTGGATGACGGGAGGGCCGGGGATACGCAGTATTTT; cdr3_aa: CASSLDDGRAGDTQYF
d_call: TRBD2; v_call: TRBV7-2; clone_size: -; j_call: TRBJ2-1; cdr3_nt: TGTGCCAGCAGCCCAGGGACTAGCGGGAGGGGACGGAATGAGCAGTTCTTC; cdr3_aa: CASSPGTSGRGRNEQFF
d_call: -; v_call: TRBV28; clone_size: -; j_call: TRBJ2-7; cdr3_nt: TGTGCCAGCACTCCAGCGGTCTGGTACGAGCAGTACTTC; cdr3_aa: CASTPAVWYEQYF
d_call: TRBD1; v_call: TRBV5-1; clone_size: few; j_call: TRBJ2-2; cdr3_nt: TGCGCCAGCAGCCAAGGACAGGTTAACACCGGGGAGCTGTTTTTT; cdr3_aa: CASSQGQVNTGELFF
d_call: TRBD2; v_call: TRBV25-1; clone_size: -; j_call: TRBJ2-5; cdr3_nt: TGTGCCAGCAGTGATCCTTCTAGCGGGAGGGGAGGAGAGACCCAGTACTTC; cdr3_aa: CASSDPSSGRGGETQYF
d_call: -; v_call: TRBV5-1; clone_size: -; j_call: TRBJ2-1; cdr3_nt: TGCGCCAGCAGCTTGGGGGTAGCGAGCAATGAGCAGTTCTTC; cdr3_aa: CASSLGVASNEQFF
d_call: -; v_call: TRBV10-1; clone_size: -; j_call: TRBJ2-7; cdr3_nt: TGCGCCAGCAGGGGGACTGGGACCTACGAGCAGTACTTC; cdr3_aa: CASRGTGTYEQYF
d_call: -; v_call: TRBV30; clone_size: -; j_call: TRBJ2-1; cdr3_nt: TGTGCCTGGACAGCGGGCGTAGTAAATGAGCAGTTCTTC; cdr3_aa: CAWTAGVVNEQFF
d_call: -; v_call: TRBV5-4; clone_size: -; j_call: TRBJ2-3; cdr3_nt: TGTGCCAGCAGCTCAACGGTATTTAGCGGTGGCACAGATACGCAGTATTTT; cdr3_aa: CASSSTVFSGGTDTQYF
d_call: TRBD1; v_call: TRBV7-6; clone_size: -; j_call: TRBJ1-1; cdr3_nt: TGTGCCAGCAGCTTAGGGACAGGGGCTACGAACACTGAAGCTTTCTTT; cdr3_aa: CASSLGTGATNTEAFF